This T cell receptor (beta chain) stems from a study of blood T cell repertoires in COVID-19. Assay: immunoSEQ multiplex PCR; the TCRdb copy retains only in-frame clones and omits some. The sample has roughly 300,000 clones; approximately 87% are singletons. CDR1 and CDR2 (germline): KGHSH, LQKENI. V was cut by 2 bases and J by 3 bases, with 7 bases left in between. The CDR3 runs to 13 residues. Specimen: peripheral blood. This TCR came from a woman between 25 and 40 years old with COVID-19, enrolled during active disease. The chain carries TRBV18 and TRBJ1-2; no definite D call. As DNA, the CDR3 is TGTGCCAGCTCACCAATGGACTACTATGGCTACACCTTC. Protein sequence: CASSPMDYYGYTF.